The source of this TCR beta chain is a study of T cells in Graves' hyperthyroidism and ophthalmopathy. This clonotype occurred many times. As yet, its antigen is unknown. The source material, RNA transcripts, was used to amplify TCR beta CDR3 regions. The primer set for the first-round RT-PCR of the TCR CDR3 was HTBI. Each CDR3 protein gets one entry after TCRdb re-called the multiplex PCR reads with MiXCR. Among about 300,000 distinct CDR3 sequences listed, roughly 20% were seen once. Study results and limitations: Model-based prediction identified ophthalmopathy a median approximately 6 months prior to its onset.

The source is a man in his forties or fifties with Graves' ophthalmopathy. Sequenced sample: blood.

The CDR3 region has the DNA TGTGCCAGCTCAAATAGCGGGAACCAAAACATTCAGTACTTC. Translating gives CASSNSGNQNIQYF. The J gene is TRBJ2-4, the V gene TRBV18; 8 bases are shared with TRBD2. V lost 5 bases to trimming and J lost 5 bases; unmatched junction nucleotides: 5. From germline, CDR1 is KGHSH and CDR2 LQKENI. The CDR3 consists of 14 residues.